This T cell receptor (beta chain) appears in the sequencing data of a study of a mutant IDH1 vaccine in newly diagnosed glioma. The study, taken as a whole, reports: Pseudoprogression seemed unrelated to changes in top peripheral T cell clonotypes.

The time point denotes: week 35, safety follow-up. Every single dose of the vaccine, 300 ug of mutant IDH1 20-mer peptide, came with topical imiquimod. CDR1 is SGHNT, CDR2 YYREEE, per germline (reference sequence). CDR3 length: 15 amino acids. Trimming cost V 3 bases and J 5 bases; bases outside gene matches: 11. Sequencing used immunoSEQ multiplex PCR; TCRdb keeps in-frame clones, though not all of them. This table has 29,000 or so clones, around three quarters appearing once. A remark on this clone: Its antigen is currently unknown.

This clonotype was sampled from a man over 45 with glioma. This rearrangement joins TRBV5-4 to TRBJ2-7; 7 positions agree with TRBD1. The sequencing here drew on PBMCs, taken from a glioma patient whose treatment included an IDH1 peptide vaccine. CDR3 in DNA: TGTGCCAGCAGCTCCGGGACAGTCCTTGGGAACGAGCAGTACTTC. It encodes CASSSGTVLGNEQYF.